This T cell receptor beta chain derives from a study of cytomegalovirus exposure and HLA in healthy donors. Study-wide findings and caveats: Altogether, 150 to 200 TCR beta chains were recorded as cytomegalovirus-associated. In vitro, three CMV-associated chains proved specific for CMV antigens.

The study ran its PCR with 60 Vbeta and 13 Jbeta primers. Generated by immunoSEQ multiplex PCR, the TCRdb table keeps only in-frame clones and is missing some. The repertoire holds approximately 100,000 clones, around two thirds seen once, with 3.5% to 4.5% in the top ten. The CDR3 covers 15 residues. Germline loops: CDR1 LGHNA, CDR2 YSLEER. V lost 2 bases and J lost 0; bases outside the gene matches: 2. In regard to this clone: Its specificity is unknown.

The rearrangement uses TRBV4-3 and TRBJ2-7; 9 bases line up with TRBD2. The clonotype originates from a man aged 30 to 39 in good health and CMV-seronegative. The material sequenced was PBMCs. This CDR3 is CASSQLAGNSYEQYF. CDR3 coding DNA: TGCGCCAGCAGCCAACTAGCGGGGAACTCCTACGAGCAGTACTTC.